The rows below give T cell receptor beta chains drawn from one sample of a study of cytomegalovirus exposure and HLA in healthy donors. Only in-frame clones appear in the TCRdb table, and some are missing; sequencing was by immunoSEQ multiplex PCR. The data contain roughly 180,000 clones, approximately 9.5% of them singletons. The sample consisted of PBMCs. The receptors come from a woman under 40 in good health and CMV-seropositive. Each CDR3 is given with its conserved first and last residue. The D gene is left open where the match is weak. For some rows the clone size is stated as once, few or many, or as a class when expanded; others skip it.

TRBD2 | TRBJ2-3 | TRBV7-2 | few | TGTGCCAGCAGCGACGGACTAGCGGTCACAGATACGCAGTATTTT | CASSDGLAVTDTQYF
TRBD2 | TRBJ2-1 | TRBV4-1 | few | TGCGCCAGCAGCCCTGGAAGGGAGGGCTACAATGAGCAGTTCTTC | CASSPGREGYNEQFF
TRBD1 | TRBJ2-1 | TRBV5-1 | - | TGCGCCAGCAGCTTCCTCGTTCCGGGACAGGGGGGCCATGAGCAGTTCTTC | CASSFLVPGQGGHEQFF
- | TRBJ1-1 | TRBV5-1 | few | TGCGCCAGCAGCTTGATTCGGGGGAACACTGAAGCTTTCTTT | CASSLIRGNTEAFF
- | TRBJ1-1 | TRBV9 | few | TGTGCCAGCAGCCCTACGGGTCCACTCCTCCAAGAAGCTTTCTTT | CASSPTGPLLQEAFF
- | TRBJ1-2 | TRBV21-1 | few | TGTGCCAGCAGCAAGTGTCAGGGCTACACCTTC | CASSKCQGYTF
TRBD2 | TRBJ2-7 | TRBV7-8 | - | TGTGCCAGCAGCTTTCCCAGGAGTAGCGGGAGAGTTGGTTCCTACGAGCAGTACTTC | CASSFPRSSGRVGSYEQYF
- | TRBJ1-2 | TRBV4-1 | - | TGCGCCAGCAGCCAAGGACTTGGGGCCAGCGTTTATGGCTACACCTTC | CASSQGLGASVYGYTF
- | TRBJ2-5 | TRBV7-2 | - | TGTGCCAGCAGCTTAAACGCGGGGCGGGGAGAGACCCAGTACTTC | CASSLNAGRGETQYF
- | TRBJ2-2 | TRBV4-1 | - | TGCGCCAGCAGCCGGGGGCAGGCCAGCGGTAACACCGGGGAGCTGTTTTTT | CASSRGQASGNTGELFF